This T cell receptor (beta chain) was found in a study of T cell changes during pregnancy in multiple sclerosis. The germline V gene encodes CDR1 WSHSY and CDR2 SAAADI. Losses at the gene ends were 8 bases for V and 4 bases for J; bases not matched to a gene: 9. The CDR3 contains 14 residues. Clones were sequenced by immunoSEQ multiplex PCR, and TCRdb holds only the in-frame ones, with some missing. The repertoire consists of about 59,000 clones, with over 90% occurring once and the leading ten covering about 2.8%. This clone was picked up a small number of times. The rearrangement uses TRBV10-2 and TRBJ2-3, with 7 bases lining up with TRBD2. This specimen was CD8+ T cells from peripheral blood mononuclear cells, taken in the third trimester of pregnancy. The receptor was isolated from a female donor with multiple sclerosis, enrolled in a pregnancy study. CDR3 nucleotides: TGCGCCAGCGGTTCTGAGGGAGGGGCAGATACGCAGTATTTT. It translates to CASGSEGGADTQYF.